Listed here are 26 T cell receptor beta chains from one sample, sequenced in a study of T cell repertoires in cytomegalovirus infection. TCRdb reprocessed the reads via MiXCR and lists one record per CDR3 protein. The repertoire holds roughly 640,000 distinct CDR3 sequences, with around 24% as singletons. Material: CD8+ T cells from PBMCs. These receptors were taken from a human donor in good health (CMV status not recorded). Some clones in this sample may be carry-over from other donors' samples.

This clonotype has just a few counts. This chain links TRBV7-6 with TRBJ2-1; possibly TRBD2 for D (7 bases). The CDR3 runs to 16 residues. Trimming pared 3 bases from V and 7 bases from J, leaving 19 bases between. CDR1 is SGHVS, CDR2 FNYEAQ, per germline. This chain's CDR3 is CASSLILRGGENEQFF. The CDR3 nucleotides read TGTGCCAGCAGCTTGATCCTCAGGGGAGGGGAGAATGAGCAGTTCTTC.

This sequence joins TRBV24-1 and TRBJ2-1; tentative D call: TRBD1 (5 bases). The CDR3 has 15 amino acids. The germline V gene has CDR1 KGHDR and CDR2 SFDVKD. Trimming removed 10 bases at V and 2 bases at J, with 17 bases between. CDR3 protein: CATPERQYPYNEQFF. CDR3 coding DNA: TGTGCCACTCCCGAACGACAGTATCCCTACAATGAGCAGTTCTTC.

V usage is TRBV7-8 and J usage is TRBJ1-6; D is possibly TRBD1 (5 bases). The CDR3 covers 17 residues. V was shortened by 4 bases and J by 0 bases, with 13 bases between the two germline ends. Germline V gives CDR1 SGHVS, CDR2 FQNEAQ. CDR3 coding DNA: TGTGCCAGCAGCTCGAGTGGGGGGGTCTCCTATAATTCACCCCTCCACTTT. It yields the protein CASSSSGGVSYNSPLHF.

In regard to this clonotype: A junction end diverges from the germline sequence, so it may reflect a read error. The chain uses TRBV6-5 and TRBJ2-3; the D gene is possibly TRBD1 (5 bases). The germline V gene encodes CDR1 MNHEY and CDR2 SVGAGI. The CDR3 extends over 17 amino acids. The CDR3 DNA reads as TGTGCCAACAGTCTCTCCCTCAGGGTAGAAAGCACAGATACGCAGTATTTT. Translating gives CANSLSLRVESTDTQYF.

This clonotype was observed a single time. The chain has TRBV7-9 and TRBJ2-1; D remains unclear. The CDR3 consists of 13 residues. The germline V gene encodes CDR1 SEHNR and CDR2 FQNEAQ (reference sequence). Trimming took 1 base from V and 11 from J, leaving 12 bases between them. CDR3 in amino acids: CASSLVVSSKQFF. CDR3 DNA sequence: TGTGCCAGCAGCTTAGTTGTGAGTTCTAAGCAGTTCTTC.

J is TRBJ2-3 and V is TRBV20-1; D ambiguous. Germline V CDR1 and CDR2: DFQATT, SNEGSKA (reference sequence). There are 17 residues in the CDR3. V was shortened by 3 bases and J by 1 base, with 20 bases between the two germline ends. Here the CDR3 reads CSASSLLARVGTDTQYF. The DNA of the CDR3 is TGCAGTGCTAGTTCCCTTCTGGCCCGGGTAGGCACAGATACGCAGTATTTT.

This clonotype was counted at least ten times. The chain uses TRBV7-2 and TRBJ2-7; 10 bases line up with TRBD2. Germline-derived CDR1 and CDR2 are SGHTA and FQGNSA. Trimming at V came to 2 bases and at J to 2 bases, leaving 12 bases not matched to a gene. This CDR3 region has 18 residues. The CDR3 loop is CASSLNYVELAGTYEQYF. CDR3 in DNA: TGTGCCAGCAGCTTAAACTATGTAGAACTAGCGGGAACCTACGAGCAGTACTTC.

This clonotype showed up many times. This chain uses TRBV7-2 with TRBJ2-5, with D unclear. In germline, CDR1 is SGHTA, CDR2 FQGNSA. The CDR3 is made up of 13 amino acids. The ends were cut back, 3 bases at V and 2 bases at J, with 7 bases in the middle. Written as DNA, the CDR3 is TGTGCCAGCAGCTTGTACCAGCAAGAGACCCAGTACTTC. Translation gives CASSLYQQETQYF.

This clonotype was detected a few times. This rearrangement joins TRBV11-2 to TRBJ2-1; perhaps TRBD1 as D (6 bases). Germline V gene sequence: CDR1 SGHAT, CDR2 FQNNGV. Trimming left V 4 bases short and J 10 bases short, with 14 bases between. The CDR3 is 13 residues long. DNA of the CDR3: TGTGCCAGCAGCTACCAATACAGGGAAGAGCAGTTCTTC. Translating gives CASSYQYREEQFF.

The V and J genes are TRBV5-1 and TRBJ2-1, with a possible D match to TRBD1 (6 bases). The germline gives CDR1 SGHRS, CDR2 YFSETQ. With 1 base removed from V and 0 bases from J, the gap between germline ends came to 11 bases. CDR3 length: 16 amino acids. CDR3: CASSLYRDTSYNEQFF. CDR3 DNA sequence: TGCGCCAGCAGCTTGTACAGGGACACCTCCTACAATGAGCAGTTCTTC.

This CDR3 reads CSARDRASAYNEQFF. Written as DNA, the CDR3 is TGCAGTGCTAGAGATCGGGCTAGCGCGTACAATGAGCAGTTCTTC. This chain joins TRBV20-1 and TRBJ2-1; D possibly corresponds to TRBD2 (6 bases). This CDR3 has 15 residues. V was cut by 0 bases and J by 4 bases, with 13 bases left in between. CDR1 and CDR2 (germline): DFQATT, SNEGSKA (reference sequence).

Ten or more counts support this clonotype. J is TRBJ1-1 and V is TRBV7-9, with D perhaps TRBD1 (6 bases). Per germline, CDR1 SEHNR and CDR2 FQNEAQ (reference sequence). V lost 1 base, J lost 5 bases, and 11 bases lay in between. The CDR3 is made up of 14 amino acids. CDR3 residues: CASSLGAGVTEAFF. CDR3 bases: TGTGCCAGCAGCTTAGGGGCAGGGGTGACTGAAGCTTTCTTT.

In its sample, this clonotype was seen many times. V and J are TRBV28 and TRBJ2-1; 12 nucleotides agree with TRBD1. Germline V CDR1 and CDR2: MDHEN, SYDVKM. V shed 6 bases, J shed 9 bases, and the junction held 6 bases outside the gene matches. This CDR3 has 14 residues. The CDR3 sequence is CASSGTGGLVEQFF. CDR3 sequence (DNA): TGTGCCAGCAGCGGGACAGGGGGCTTGGTTGAGCAGTTCTTC.

This clonotype was seen more than once but under ten times. The chain employs TRBV4-3 and TRBJ2-1; TRBD1 is a possible D gene (7 bases). Germline CDR1 is LGHNA and CDR2 is YSLEER. The V gene lost 0 bases and the J gene lost 2 bases, with 14 bases spanning the gap. The CDR3 spans 17 residues. The CDR3 spells CASSQDPAGGTYNEQFF. The CDR3 nucleotides read TGCGCCAGCAGCCAAGATCCGGCAGGGGGGACCTACAATGAGCAGTTCTTC.

J is TRBJ2-1 and V is TRBV6-6; D possibly corresponds to TRBD2 (6 bases). CDR1 and CDR2 from the germline V gene are MNHNY and SVGAGI (reference sequence). The CDR3 length is 12 residues. V lost 7 bases and J lost 9, with 13 bases in between. The CDR3 DNA sequence: TGTGCCAGCATGGCGGGGTGGACTGAGCAGTTCTTC. Amino acid sequence: CASMAGWTEQFF.

The chain recombines TRBV7-8 with TRBJ2-3; 9 bases map to TRBD2. The germline gives CDR1 SGHVS, CDR2 FQNEAQ. V shed 1 base, J shed 1 base, and the junction held 3 bases outside the gene matches. The CDR3 runs 16 residues. The CDR3 DNA follows: TGTGCCAGCAGCTTAGGGAGCGGGGGGCGCACAGATACGCAGTATTTT. Residues: CASSLGSGGRTDTQYF.

This clonotype has ten or more counts. V is TRBV7-8 and J is TRBJ1-5, with TRBD1 identical over 7 bases. The CDR3 spans 14 residues. Germline CDR1 SGHVS, CDR2 FQNEAQ. The ends lost 3 bases at V and 6 bases at J; junction bases unmatched: 5. The CDR3 sequence: CASSLYQGVQPQHF. The CDR3 DNA reads as TGTGCCAGCAGCTTGTATCAGGGGGTTCAGCCCCAGCATTTT.

This clonotype showed up just a few times. The rearrangement links TRBV10-2 to TRBJ1-1; D not certain. The germline V gene has CDR1 WSHSY and CDR2 SAAADI. The V gene lost 9 bases and the J gene lost 2 bases, with 7 bases spanning the gap. The length of the CDR3 is 11 residues. The CDR3 spells CASFFNTEAFF. CDR3 bases: TGCGCCAGTTTCTTCAACACTGAAGCTTTCTTT.

This clonotype was observed a single time. V and J are TRBV29-1 and TRBJ2-7; TRBD1 aligns across 8 bases. The V segment lost 4 bases and the J segment 5 bases; nucleotides outside the gene matches: 10. CDR3 size: 14 residues. Germline CDR1 is SQVTM and CDR2 is ANQGSEA. The CDR3 loop reads CSVASGQGMNEQYF. CDR3 nucleotides: TGCAGCGTTGCCTCCGGACAGGGAATGAACGAGCAGTACTTC.

A few counts support this clonotype. The V and J genes are TRBV20-1 and TRBJ1-2; the match to TRBD1 covers 8 bases. J lost 4 bases, V lost 0 bases, and 7 bases had no gene match. This CDR3 region has 15 residues. From germline, CDR1 is DFQATT and CDR2 SNEGSKA (reference sequence). CDR3 bases: TGCAGTGCTAGAGACAGGGGGCGCGTGTTCTATGGCTACACCTTC. It encodes CSARDRGRVFYGYTF.

The V and J genes are TRBV19 and TRBJ1-1; no definite D call. The CDR3 has 12 amino acids. Germline loops: CDR1 LNHDA, CDR2 SQIVND (reference sequence). V gave up 5 bases and J gave up 5 bases, with 9 bases separating them. The CDR3 DNA reads as TGTGCCAGTAGTCCCACCTTAACTGAAGCTTTCTTT. Encoded protein: CASSPTLTEAFF.

This clonotype was counted many times. The chain carries TRBV7-6 and TRBJ2-7; maybe TRBD2 (5 bases). Trimming removed 2 bases at V and 2 bases at J, with 13 bases between. The CDR3 contains 15 residues. CDR1 SGHVS and CDR2 FNYEAQ come from the germline V gene. CDR3 residues: CASSLSEGIAYEQYF. The DNA for the CDR3 is TGTGCCAGCAGCTTAAGTGAGGGAATCGCCTACGAGCAGTACTTC. The variable domain in full, with the rest retrieved from reference TRBV7-6 and TRBJ2-7, is GAGVSQSPRYKVTKRGQDVALRCDPISGHVSLYWYRQALGQGPEFLTYFNYEAQQDKSGLPNDRFSAERPEGSISTLTIQRTEQRDSAMYRCASSLSEGIAYEQYFGPGTRLTVT.

J is TRBJ2-5 and V is TRBV20-1, with 10 bases matching TRBD1. CDR1 DFQATT and CDR2 SNEGSKA come from the germline V gene (reference sequence). The CDR3 has 17 amino acids. The V gene end was trimmed by 1 base and the J gene end by 0 bases; junction bases not matched to a gene: 8. DNA of the CDR3: TGCAGTGCTAGAGGTCTCCGGGACAGGGGACACCAAGAGACCCAGTACTTC. It yields the protein CSARGLRDRGHQETQYF.

This clonotype was detected a few times. The V and J genes are TRBV2 and TRBJ1-5; tentative D call: TRBD1 (5 bases). The CDR3 contains 15 residues. Germline V gene lookup returns CDR1 SNHLY and CDR2 FYNNEI. Trimming took 7 bases from V and 6 from J, leaving 19 bases between them. The CDR3 loop reads CASTSWGGGSQPQHF. CDR3 nucleotides: TGTGCCAGCACCTCCTGGGGTGGGGGTTCTCAGCCCCAGCATTTT.

This clonotype was seen ten or more times. V gene TRBV7-6 combines with J gene TRBJ2-3; TRBD1 is a possible D gene (6 bases). V was shortened by 5 bases and J by 3 bases, with 18 bases between the two germline ends. The germline V gene has CDR1 SGHVS and CDR2 FNYEAQ. This CDR3 has 16 residues. The CDR3: CASSRGSGERTDTQYF. In DNA, the CDR3 is TGTGCCAGCAGCCGTGGATCAGGGGAGAGGACAGATACGCAGTATTTT.

This clonotype appeared many times. The rearrangement links TRBV7-9 to TRBJ1-2; TRBD1 might be the D (6 bases). The germline V and J ends were trimmed by 6 bases and 2 bases, with 16 bases remaining between them. CDR1 SEHNR and CDR2 FQNEAQ come from the germline V gene (reference sequence). This CDR3 has 15 residues. CDR3 protein: CASRRTEAKNYGYTF. As DNA, the CDR3 is TGTGCCAGCAGAAGGACAGAAGCAAAAAACTATGGCTACACCTTC.